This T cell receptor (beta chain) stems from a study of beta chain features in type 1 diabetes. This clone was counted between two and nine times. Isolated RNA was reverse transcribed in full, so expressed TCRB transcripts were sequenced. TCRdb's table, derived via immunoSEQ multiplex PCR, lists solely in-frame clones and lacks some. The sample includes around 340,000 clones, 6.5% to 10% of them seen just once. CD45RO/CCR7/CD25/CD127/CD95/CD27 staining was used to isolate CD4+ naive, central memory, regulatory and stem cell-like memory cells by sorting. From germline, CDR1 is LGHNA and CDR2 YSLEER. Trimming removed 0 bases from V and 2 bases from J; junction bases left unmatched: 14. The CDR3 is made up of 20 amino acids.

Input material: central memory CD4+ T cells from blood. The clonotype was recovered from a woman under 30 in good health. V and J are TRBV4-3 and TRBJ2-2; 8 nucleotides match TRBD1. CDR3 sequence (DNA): TGCGCCAGCAGCCAAGATGAATACGGGACAGGACGCGTCAACACCGGGGAGCTGTTTTTT. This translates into CASSQDEYGTGRVNTGELFF.